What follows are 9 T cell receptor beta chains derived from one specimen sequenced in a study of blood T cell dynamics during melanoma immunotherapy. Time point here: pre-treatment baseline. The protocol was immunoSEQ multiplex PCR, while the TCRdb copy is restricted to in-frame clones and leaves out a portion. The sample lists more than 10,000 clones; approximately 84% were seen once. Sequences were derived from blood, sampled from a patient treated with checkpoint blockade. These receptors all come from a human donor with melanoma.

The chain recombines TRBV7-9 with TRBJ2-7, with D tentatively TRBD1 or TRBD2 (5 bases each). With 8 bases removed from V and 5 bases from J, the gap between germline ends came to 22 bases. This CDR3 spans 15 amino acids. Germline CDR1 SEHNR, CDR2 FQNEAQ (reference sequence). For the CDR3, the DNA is TGTGCCAGCGGAACCGGAGGACCGCAAGGGGACGAGCAGTACTTC. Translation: CASGTGGPQGDEQYF.

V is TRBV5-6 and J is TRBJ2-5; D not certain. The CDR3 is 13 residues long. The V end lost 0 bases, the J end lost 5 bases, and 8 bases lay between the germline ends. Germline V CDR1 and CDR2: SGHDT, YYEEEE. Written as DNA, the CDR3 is TGTGCCAGCAGCTTGGGACCCGGGGAGACCCAGTACTTC. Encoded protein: CASSLGPGETQYF.

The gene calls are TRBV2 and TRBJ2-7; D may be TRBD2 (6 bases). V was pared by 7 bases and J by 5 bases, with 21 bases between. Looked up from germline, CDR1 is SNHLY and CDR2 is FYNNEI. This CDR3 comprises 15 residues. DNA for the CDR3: TGTGCCAGCACCCCCGGTGGGTCCGGGGGACACGAGCAGTACTTC. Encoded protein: CASTPGGSGGHEQYF. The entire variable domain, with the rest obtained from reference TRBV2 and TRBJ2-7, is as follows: EPEVTQTPSHQVTQMGQEVILRCVPISNHLYFYWYRQILGQKVEFLVSFYNNEISEKSEIFDDQFSVERPDGSNFTLKIRSTKLEDSAMYFCASTPGGSGGHEQYFGPGTRLTVT.

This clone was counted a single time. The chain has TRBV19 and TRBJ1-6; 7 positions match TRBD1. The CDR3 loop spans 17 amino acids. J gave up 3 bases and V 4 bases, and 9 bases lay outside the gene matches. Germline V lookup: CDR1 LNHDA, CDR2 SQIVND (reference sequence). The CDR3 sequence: CASSTAPGGNYNSPLHF. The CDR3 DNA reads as TGTGCCAGTAGTACGGCCCCAGGGGGGAACTATAATTCACCCCTCCACTTT.

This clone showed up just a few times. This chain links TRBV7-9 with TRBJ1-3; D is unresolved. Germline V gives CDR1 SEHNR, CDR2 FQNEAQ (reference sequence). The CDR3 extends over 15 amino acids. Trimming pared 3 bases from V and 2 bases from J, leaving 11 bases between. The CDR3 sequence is CASSFGRETGNTIYF. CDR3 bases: TGTGCCAGCAGCTTCGGTCGGGAGACTGGAAACACCATATATTTT.

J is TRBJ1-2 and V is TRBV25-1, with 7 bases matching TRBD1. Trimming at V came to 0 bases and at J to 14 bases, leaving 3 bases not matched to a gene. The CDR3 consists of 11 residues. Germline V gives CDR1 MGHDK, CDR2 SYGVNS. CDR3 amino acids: CASSEYQDRTF. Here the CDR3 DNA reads TGTGCCAGCAGTGAATACCAGGACAGGACCTTC.

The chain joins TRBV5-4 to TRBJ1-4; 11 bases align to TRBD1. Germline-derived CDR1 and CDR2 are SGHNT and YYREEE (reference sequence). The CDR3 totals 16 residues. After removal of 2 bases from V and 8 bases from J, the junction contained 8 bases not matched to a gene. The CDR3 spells CASSFRDRGAPEKLFF. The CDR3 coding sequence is TGTGCCAGCAGCTTCCGGGACAGGGGGGCGCCGGAAAAACTGTTTTTT.

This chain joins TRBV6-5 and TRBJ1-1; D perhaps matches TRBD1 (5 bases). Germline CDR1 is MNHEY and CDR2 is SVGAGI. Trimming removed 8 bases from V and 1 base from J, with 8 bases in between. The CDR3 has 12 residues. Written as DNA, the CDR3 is TGTGCCAGCCGGGGACGGAACACTGAAGCTTTCTTT. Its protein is CASRGRNTEAFF.

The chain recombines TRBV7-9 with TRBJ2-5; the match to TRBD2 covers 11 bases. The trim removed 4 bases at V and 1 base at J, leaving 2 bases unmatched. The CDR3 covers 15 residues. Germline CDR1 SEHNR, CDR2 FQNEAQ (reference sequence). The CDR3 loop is CASSSGTSGQETQYF. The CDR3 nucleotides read TGTGCCAGCAGCTCCGGGACTAGCGGCCAAGAGACCCAGTACTTC. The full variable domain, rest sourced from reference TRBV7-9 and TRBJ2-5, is DTGVSQNPRHKITKRGQNVTFRCDPISEHNRLYWYRQTLGQGPEFLTYFQNEAQLEKSRLLSDRFSAERPKGSFSTLEIQRTEQGDSAMYLCASSSGTSGQETQYFGPGTRLLVL.